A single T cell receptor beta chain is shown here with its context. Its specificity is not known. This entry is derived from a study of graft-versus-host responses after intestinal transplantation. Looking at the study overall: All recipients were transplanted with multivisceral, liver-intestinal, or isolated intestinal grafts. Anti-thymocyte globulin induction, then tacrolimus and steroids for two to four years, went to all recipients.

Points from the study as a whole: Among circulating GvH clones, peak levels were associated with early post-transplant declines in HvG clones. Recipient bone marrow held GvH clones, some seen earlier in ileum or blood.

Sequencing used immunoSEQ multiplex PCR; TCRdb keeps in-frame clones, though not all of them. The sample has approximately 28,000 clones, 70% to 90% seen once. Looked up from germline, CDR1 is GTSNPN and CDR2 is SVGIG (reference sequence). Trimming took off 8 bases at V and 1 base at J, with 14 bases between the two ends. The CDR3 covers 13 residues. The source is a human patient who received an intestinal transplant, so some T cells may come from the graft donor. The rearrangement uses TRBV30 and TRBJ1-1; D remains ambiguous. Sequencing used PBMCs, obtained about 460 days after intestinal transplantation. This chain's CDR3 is CAVQILSNTEAFF. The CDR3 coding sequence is TGTGCCGTTCAGATACTCTCGAACACTGAAGCTTTCTTT.